This is a list of T cell receptor beta chains from one sample in a study of PD-L1 blockade in urothelial cancer. Sequenced by immunoSEQ multiplex PCR; TCRdb stores in-frame clones only, minus some. The sample lists more than 45,000 clones, 70% to 90% occurring once. Here the sequenced sample was PBMCs, taken around atezolizumab (anti-PD-L1) treatment. These receptor sequences come from a man between 60 and 70 years old with urothelial cancer. CDR3s include the opening cysteine and the closing phenylalanine or tryptophan. Each record gives: J gene, V gene, CDR3 protein.

>TRBJ2-7|TRBV29-1
CSVASGYRPYEQYF
>TRBJ1-1|TRBV2
CASSEGQGAGGTEAFF
>TRBJ1-3|TRBV7-6
CASSQPLRTGGNTIYF
>TRBJ2-1|TRBV15
CATRGGEGSYNEQFF
>TRBJ2-3|TRBV4-1
CASSRTGGGSTDTQYF
>TRBJ1-2|TRBV27
CASSGRRTNYGYTF
>TRBJ2-2|TRBV4-1
CASSQEASGGGTGELFF
>TRBJ2-7|TRBV6-1
CASSIVRDSHEQYF
>TRBJ2-1|TRBV7-8
CASSFWVTEGEQFF
>TRBJ2-1|TRBV2
CASSRLAGSYNEQFF
>TRBJ2-7|TRBV19
CASSMGATSYEQYF
>TRBJ2-3|TRBV5-1
CASSWLGGGGTDTQYF
>TRBJ1-3|TRBV27
CASSRAGAGNTIYF